The 19 T cell receptor beta chains presented below share a single source sample, sequenced in a study of shared clonotypes between healthy human individuals. Positively selected for CCR7, the CD45RO-negative cells used as naive CD8 cells excluded terminally differentiated effector memory CD45RA+ cells. Assay: immunoSEQ multiplex PCR; the TCRdb copy retains only in-frame clones and omits some. Altogether hundreds of thousands of clones are present, approximately 95% being singletons, with the ten largest covering about 0.11%. Sequencing was performed on naive CD8+ T cells sorted from blood. All receptors derive from a woman in her twenties or thirties in good health.

The chain carries TRBV5-1 and TRBJ2-5; D is perhaps TRBD1 (6 bases). Looked up from germline, CDR1 is SGHRS and CDR2 is YFSETQ. The CDR3 length is 14 residues. V dropped 10 bases and J dropped 0 bases, with 16 bases sitting between them. In nucleotides, the CDR3 is TGCGCCGGTATGGACAGAGAGTACCAAGAGACCCAGTACTTC. Translated: CAGMDREYQETQYF.

This rearrangement joins TRBV12-5 to TRBJ1-1, with a weak D call TRBD1 (6 bases). V lost 5 bases to trimming and J lost 3 bases, with 10 bases between them. CDR1 is LGHNT and CDR2 is FRNRAP in the germline V gene. The CDR3 totals 13 residues. CDR3: CASGETGYTEAFF. CDR3 DNA sequence: TGTGCTAGTGGTGAAACAGGGTACACTGAAGCTTTCTTT.

As for this clone: Other DNA sequences in the sample encode the same CDR3. The chain links TRBV27 to TRBJ2-2; the D gene is possibly TRBD2 (5 bases). The CDR3 has 14 residues. The germline V gene encodes CDR1 MNHEY and CDR2 SMNVEV (reference sequence). Trimming removed 3 bases at V and 4 bases at J, with 9 bases between. CDR3 sequence reads: CASSFLGLTGELFF. The CDR3 DNA is TGTGCCAGCAGTTTCCTCGGACTCACCGGGGAGCTGTTTTTT.

This chain links TRBV11-2 with TRBJ1-2; D possibly corresponds to TRBD1 (5 bases). The CDR3 is 13 residues long. Germline CDR1 reads SGHAT; CDR2 reads FQNNGV. V was trimmed by 5 bases and J by 7 bases, leaving 14 bases between them. DNA for the CDR3: TGTGCCAGCAGCGTCGCGAGGGGACGTGGCTACACCTTC. Amino acids: CASSVARGRGYTF.

The rearrangement links TRBV2 to TRBJ2-1, with 7 nucleotides matching TRBD2. The germline V gene encodes CDR1 SNHLY and CDR2 FYNNEI. The V and J ends lost 8 bases and 5 bases, in that order; junction bases with no gene match: 9. This CDR3 is 14 amino acids long. CDR3 in amino acids: CASLSGRSNNEQFF. As DNA, the CDR3 is TGTGCCAGCTTATCCGGGAGGAGTAACAATGAGCAGTTCTTC.

The V gene is TRBV9, the J gene TRBJ2-1, with a tentative D call TRBD1 (5 bases). The germline V gene encodes CDR1 SGDLS and CDR2 YYNGEE. V dropped 0 bases and J dropped 5 bases, with 9 bases sitting between them. This CDR3 comprises 14 residues. For the CDR3, the DNA is TGTGCCAGCAGCGTAGTAGGGGTCAACAATGAGCAGTTCTTC. Its translation: CASSVVGVNNEQFF.

V is TRBV11-2 and J is TRBJ2-5, with TRBD1 as a possible D gene (6 bases). CDR3 length: 13 amino acids. The germline CDR1 and CDR2 sequences are SGHAT and FQNNGV. Trimming pared 5 bases from V and 5 bases from J, leaving 12 bases between. CDR3 region: CASSRVRGETQYF. Written as DNA, the CDR3 is TGTGCCAGCAGCCGAGTCAGGGGCGAGACCCAGTACTTC.

The rearrangement joins TRBV7-3 to TRBJ2-3; either TRBD1 or TRBD2 may fit D (6 bases each). Trimming took 5 bases from V and 0 from J, leaving 12 bases between them. The CDR3 sequence is 15 residues long. Germline V gene lookup returns CDR1 SGHTA and CDR2 FQGTGA. The CDR3 sequence is CASSPGGGSTDTQYF. The CDR3 region has the DNA TGTGCCAGCAGCCCAGGAGGGGGGAGCACAGATACGCAGTATTTT.

As to this clone: Different DNA sequences within this sample yield the same CDR3. The CDR3 here is CASSEGGGTEAFF. For the CDR3, the DNA is TGTGCCAGCAGCGAGGGTGGGGGAACTGAAGCTTTCTTT. This chain uses TRBV9 with TRBJ1-1; a weak D match, TRBD1 (5 bases). Looked up from germline, CDR1 is SGDLS and CDR2 is YYNGEE. V was cut by 3 bases and J by 5 bases, with 11 bases left in between. The CDR3 consists of 13 residues.

This chain connects TRBV4-1 to TRBJ2-7; no definite D call. Trimming removed 3 bases from V and 6 bases from J, with 15 bases in between. Germline V gene data show CDR1 as MGHRA and CDR2 as YSYEKL. The CDR3 loop spans 14 amino acids. CDR3 protein: CASSHNAKGFEQYF. CDR3 coding DNA: TGCGCCAGCAGCCACAACGCAAAAGGGTTCGAGCAGTACTTC.

This clone has just one count. The chain recombines TRBV13 with TRBJ1-5, with no clear D. This CDR3 is 14 amino acids long. Trimming cost V 0 bases and J 6 bases, with 9 bases left between them. Germline CDR1 PRHDT, CDR2 FYEKMQ (reference sequence). The chain's CDR3 is CASSLGGAAQPQHF. In DNA, the CDR3 is TGTGCCAGCAGCTTAGGTGGTGCAGCTCAGCCCCAGCATTTT.

The rearrangement joins TRBV28 to TRBJ2-1; D remains ambiguous. Trimming shortened V by 3 bases and J by 7 bases, and 7 bases separated the two germline ends. This CDR3 is built from 12 residues. Germline CDR1 and CDR2: MDHEN and SYDVKM. CDR3 sequence: CASSFDTNEQFF. CDR3 bases: TGTGCCAGCAGTTTTGACACGAATGAGCAGTTCTTC.

The CDR3 loop reads CASSEVRFSGGNQPQHF. The CDR3 nucleotides are TGTGCCAGCAGTGAAGTACGCTTTTCGGGCGGCAATCAGCCCCAGCATTTT. This chain connects TRBV6-1 to TRBJ1-5; D is undetermined. Germline CDR1 reads MNHNS; CDR2 reads SASEGT. The V gene lost 1 base and the J gene lost 2 bases, with 15 bases spanning the gap. The CDR3 has 17 residues.

The genes are TRBV11-2 and TRBJ1-2; D may be TRBD1 (6 bases). CDR1 SGHAT and CDR2 FQNNGV come from the germline V gene. The CDR3 has 18 amino acids. Trimming stripped 5 bases from V and 3 bases from J, with 25 bases between. The chain's CDR3 is CASSEALPWTATYYGYTF. DNA of the CDR3: TGTGCCAGCAGCGAAGCTCTACCCTGGACAGCTACTTACTATGGCTACACCTTC.

The gene calls are TRBV29-1 and TRBJ2-2, with D possibly matching TRBD1 (6 bases). Germline lookup yields CDR1 SQVTM and CDR2 ANQGSEA. There are 15 residues in the CDR3. Trimming took 1 base from V and 5 from J, leaving 14 bases between them. CDR3 sequence reads: CSVEGGGRSTGELFF. The CDR3, as DNA: TGCAGCGTTGAAGGTGGGGGCAGAAGTACCGGGGAGCTGTTTTTT.

The chain joins TRBV7-9 to TRBJ1-4; D is ambiguous. This CDR3 region has 14 residues. The V end was cut by 5 bases, the J end by 7 bases, with 14 bases between. Per the germline V gene, CDR1 is SEHNR and CDR2 is FQNEAQ (reference sequence). CDR3 in amino acids: CASSASVTFEKLFF. CDR3 DNA sequence: TGTGCCAGCAGCGCCAGTGTCACGTTTGAAAAACTGTTTTTT.

V is TRBV5-6 and J is TRBJ2-7; 10 bases fit TRBD1. Germline values: CDR1 SGHDT, CDR2 YYEEEE. The length of the CDR3 is 15 residues. After removal of 4 bases from V and 4 bases from J, the junction contained 8 bases not matched to a gene. In DNA form, the CDR3 reads TGTGCCAGCAGCCTCGCTCGGGACAGGGGATACGAGCAGTACTTC. Amino acid sequence: CASSLARDRGYEQYF.

The chain joins TRBV6-5 to TRBJ2-7, with 10 nucleotides matching TRBD2. The junction had 9 bases not matched to a gene; V was cut back by 7 bases and J by 6 bases. This CDR3 comprises 14 residues. The germline V gene encodes CDR1 MNHEY and CDR2 SVGAGI. As DNA, the CDR3 is TGTGCCAGCACGCCTAGCGGGAGTTCAGGCGAGCAGTACTTC. Translating gives CASTPSGSSGEQYF.

The V and J genes are TRBV4-1 and TRBJ2-3; either TRBD1 or TRBD2 may fit D (5 bases each). The germline V and J ends were trimmed by 1 base and 0 bases, with 17 bases remaining between them. CDR3 size: 18 residues. Germline V gene lookup returns CDR1 MGHRA and CDR2 YSYEKL. The CDR3 sequence is CASSQVPEDISSTDTQYF. In nucleotides, the CDR3 is TGCGCCAGCAGCCAAGTTCCGGAGGACATCTCTAGCACAGATACGCAGTATTTT.